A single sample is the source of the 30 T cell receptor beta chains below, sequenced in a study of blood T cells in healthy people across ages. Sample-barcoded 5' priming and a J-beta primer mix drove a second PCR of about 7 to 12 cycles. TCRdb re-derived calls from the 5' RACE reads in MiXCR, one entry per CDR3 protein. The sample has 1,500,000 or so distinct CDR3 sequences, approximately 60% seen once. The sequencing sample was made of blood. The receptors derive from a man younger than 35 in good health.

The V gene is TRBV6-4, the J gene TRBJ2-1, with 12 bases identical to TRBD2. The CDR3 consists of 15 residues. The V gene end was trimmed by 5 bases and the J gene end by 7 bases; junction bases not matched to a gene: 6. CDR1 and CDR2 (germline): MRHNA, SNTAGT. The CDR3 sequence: CASSLSSGGVNEQFF. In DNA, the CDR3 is TGTGCCAGCAGTCTGTCTAGCGGGGGGGTTAATGAGCAGTTCTTC.

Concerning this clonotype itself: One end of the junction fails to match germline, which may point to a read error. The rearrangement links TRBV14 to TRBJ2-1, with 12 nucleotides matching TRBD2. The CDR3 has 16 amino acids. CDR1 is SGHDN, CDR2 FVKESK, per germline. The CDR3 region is CASSRLAGDPSIRSVF. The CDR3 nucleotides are TGTGCCAGCAGCCGACTAGCGGGGGACCCCTCAATTAGATCGGTCTTC.

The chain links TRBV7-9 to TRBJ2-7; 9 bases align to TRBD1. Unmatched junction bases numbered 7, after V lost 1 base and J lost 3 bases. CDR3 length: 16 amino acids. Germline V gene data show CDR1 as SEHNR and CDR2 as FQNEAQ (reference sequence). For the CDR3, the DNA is TGTGCCAGCAGCTTAGTTTCCGGGACAGGGATCTACGAGCAGTACTTC. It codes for CASSLVSGTGIYEQYF.

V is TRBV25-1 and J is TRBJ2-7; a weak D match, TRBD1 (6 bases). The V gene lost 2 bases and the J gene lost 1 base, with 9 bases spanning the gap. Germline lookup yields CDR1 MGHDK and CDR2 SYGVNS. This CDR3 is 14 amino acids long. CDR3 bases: TGTGCCAGCAGTGAAGACAGGCGATCCTACGAGCAGTACTTC. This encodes CASSEDRRSYEQYF.

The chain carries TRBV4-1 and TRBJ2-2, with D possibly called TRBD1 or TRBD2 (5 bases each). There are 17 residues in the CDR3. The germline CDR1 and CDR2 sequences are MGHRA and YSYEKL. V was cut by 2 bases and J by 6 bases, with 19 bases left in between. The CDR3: CASSQPRDGRRAGELFF. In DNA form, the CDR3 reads TGCGCCAGCAGCCAACCCCGGGACGGTCGTAGAGCCGGGGAGCTGTTTTTT.

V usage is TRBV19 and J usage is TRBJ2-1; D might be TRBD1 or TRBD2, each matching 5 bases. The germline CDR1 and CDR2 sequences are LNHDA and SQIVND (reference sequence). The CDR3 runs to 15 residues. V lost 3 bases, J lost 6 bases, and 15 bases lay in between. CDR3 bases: TGTGCCAGTAGTATTTGGGACGGAGACTTCAATGAGCAGTTCTTC. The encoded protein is CASSIWDGDFNEQFF.

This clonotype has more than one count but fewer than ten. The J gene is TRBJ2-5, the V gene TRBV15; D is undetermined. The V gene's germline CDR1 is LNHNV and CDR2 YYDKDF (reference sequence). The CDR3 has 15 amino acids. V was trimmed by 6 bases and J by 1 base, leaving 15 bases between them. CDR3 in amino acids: CATRTPDASQETQYF. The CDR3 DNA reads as TGTGCCACCAGGACTCCGGACGCTAGCCAAGAGACCCAGTACTTC.

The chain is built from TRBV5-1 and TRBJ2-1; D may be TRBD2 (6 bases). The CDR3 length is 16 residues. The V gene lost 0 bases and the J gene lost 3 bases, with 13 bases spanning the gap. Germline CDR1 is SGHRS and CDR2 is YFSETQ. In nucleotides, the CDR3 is TGCGCCAGCAGCTTGGTGGGTAGCGGACACTACAATGAGCAGTTCTTC. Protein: CASSLVGSGHYNEQFF.

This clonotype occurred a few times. The CDR3, as DNA: TGCGCCAGCAGCTTGGGTGGAACTAGCTACCACCTTTCGAGTACATCCCGTACCAATGAGCAGTTCTTC. Translating gives CASSLGGTSYHLSSTSRTNEQFF. The chain carries TRBV5-1 and TRBJ2-1; tentative D call: TRBD2 (6 bases). V was clipped by 0 bases and J by 6 bases, with 37 bases between them. CDR3 length equals 23 residues. Germline V gives CDR1 SGHRS, CDR2 YFSETQ.

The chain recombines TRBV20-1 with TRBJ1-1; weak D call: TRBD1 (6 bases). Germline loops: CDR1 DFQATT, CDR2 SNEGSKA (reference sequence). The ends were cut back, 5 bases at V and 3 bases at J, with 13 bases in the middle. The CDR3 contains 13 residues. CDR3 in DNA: TGCAGTGCTGGGGGGGGCCGGGACACTGAAGCTTTCTTT. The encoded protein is CSAGGGRDTEAFF.

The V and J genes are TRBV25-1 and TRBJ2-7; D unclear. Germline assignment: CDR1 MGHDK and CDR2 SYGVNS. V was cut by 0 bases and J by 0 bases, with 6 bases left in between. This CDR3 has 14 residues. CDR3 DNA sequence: TGTGCCAGCAGTGAATATACGAGCTCCTACGAGCAGTACTTC. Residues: CASSEYTSSYEQYF.

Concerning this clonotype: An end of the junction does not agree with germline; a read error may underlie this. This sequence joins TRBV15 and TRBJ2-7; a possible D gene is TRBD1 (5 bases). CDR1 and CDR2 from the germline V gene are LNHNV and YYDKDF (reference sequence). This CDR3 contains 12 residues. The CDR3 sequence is CATSRPGNERYF. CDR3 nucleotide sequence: TGTGCCACCAGCAGGCCAGGGAACGAGCGGTACTTC.

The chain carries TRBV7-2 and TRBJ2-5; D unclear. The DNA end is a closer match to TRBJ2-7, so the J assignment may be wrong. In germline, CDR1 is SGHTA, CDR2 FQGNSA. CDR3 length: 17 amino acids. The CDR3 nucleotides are TGTGCCAGCAGCTTAGCGCTAAGGGCCTCGAACACCTACGAGCAGTACTTC. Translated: CASSLALRASNTYEQYF.

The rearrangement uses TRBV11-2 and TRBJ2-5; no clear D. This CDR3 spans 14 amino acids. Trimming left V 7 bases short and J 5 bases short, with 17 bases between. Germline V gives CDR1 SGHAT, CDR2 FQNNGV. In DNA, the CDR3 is TGTGCCAGCAATACAATCCGACAAGAGGAGACCCAGTACTTC. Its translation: CASNTIRQEETQYF. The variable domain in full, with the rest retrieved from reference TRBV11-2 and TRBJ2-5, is EAGVAQSPRYKIIEKRQSVAFWCNPISGHATLYWYQQILGQGPKLLIQFQNNGVVDDSQLPKDRFSAERLKGVDSTLKIQPAKLEDSAVYLCASNTIRQEETQYFGPGTRLLVL.

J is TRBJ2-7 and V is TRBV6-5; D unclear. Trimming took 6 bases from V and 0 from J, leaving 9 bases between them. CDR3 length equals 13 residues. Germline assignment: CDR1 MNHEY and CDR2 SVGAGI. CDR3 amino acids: CASRRSGSYEQYF. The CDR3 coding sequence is TGTGCCAGCAGGCGTAGTGGCTCCTACGAGCAGTACTTC.

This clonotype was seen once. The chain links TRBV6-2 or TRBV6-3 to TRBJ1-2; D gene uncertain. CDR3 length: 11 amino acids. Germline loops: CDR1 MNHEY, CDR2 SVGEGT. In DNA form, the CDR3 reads TGTGCGGCAGCGGGAAACTATGGCTACACCTTC. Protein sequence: CAAAGNYGYTF.

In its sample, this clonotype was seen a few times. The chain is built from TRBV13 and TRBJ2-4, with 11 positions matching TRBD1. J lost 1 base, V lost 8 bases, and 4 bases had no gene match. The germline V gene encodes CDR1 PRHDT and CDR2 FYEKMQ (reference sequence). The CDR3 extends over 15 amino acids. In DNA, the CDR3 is TGTGCCAGCTCGGGACAGGGGGAGGCCAAAAACATTCAGTACTTC. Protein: CASSGQGEAKNIQYF. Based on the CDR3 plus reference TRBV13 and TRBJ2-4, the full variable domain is AAGVIQSPRHLIKEKRETATLKCYPIPRHDTVYWYQQGPGQDPQFLISFYEKMQSDKGSIPDRFSAQQFSDYHSELNMSSLELGDSALYFCASSGQGEAKNIQYFGAGTRLSVL.

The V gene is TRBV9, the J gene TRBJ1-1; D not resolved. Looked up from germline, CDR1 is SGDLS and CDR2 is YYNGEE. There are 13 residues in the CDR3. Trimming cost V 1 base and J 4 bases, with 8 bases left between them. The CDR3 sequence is CASSVSAGTEAFF. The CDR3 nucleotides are TGTGCCAGCAGCGTATCGGCGGGCACTGAAGCTTTCTTT. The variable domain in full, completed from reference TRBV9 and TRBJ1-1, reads DSGVTQTPKHLITATGQRVTLRCSPRSGDLSVYWYQQSLDQGLQFLIQYYNGEERAKGNILERFSAQQFPDLHSELNLSSLELGDSALYFCASSVSAGTEAFFGQGTRLTVV.

The CDR3 sequence: CASSQVSGTQYF. For the CDR3, the DNA is TGTGCCAGCAGCCAAGTTAGCGGGACCCAGTACTTC. The chain links TRBV3-1 to TRBJ2-7; maybe TRBD2 (6 bases). The tail of the sequence fits TRBJ2-5 better, so the J call may be wrong. The CDR3 length is 12 residues. Germline values: CDR1 LGHDT, CDR2 YNNKEL (reference sequence).

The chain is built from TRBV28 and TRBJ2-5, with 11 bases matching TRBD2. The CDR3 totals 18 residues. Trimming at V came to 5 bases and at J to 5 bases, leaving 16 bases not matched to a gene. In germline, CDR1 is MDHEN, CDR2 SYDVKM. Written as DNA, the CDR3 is TGTGCCAGCAGTCCCCTCCTACTAGCGGGGGCTATAGGGGAGACCCAGTACTTC. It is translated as CASSPLLLAGAIGETQYF.

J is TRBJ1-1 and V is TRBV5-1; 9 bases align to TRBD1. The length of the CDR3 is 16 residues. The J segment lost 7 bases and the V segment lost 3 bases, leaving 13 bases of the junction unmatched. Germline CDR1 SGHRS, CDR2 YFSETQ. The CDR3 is CASSYGTGRTEGEAFF. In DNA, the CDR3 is TGCGCCAGCAGCTACGGGACAGGGAGAACAGAGGGTGAAGCTTTCTTT.

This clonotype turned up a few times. The CDR3 DNA sequence: TGTGCCAGCAGTATCAGGGGTGTGGGCACTGAAGCTTTCTTT. This translates into CASSIRGVGTEAFF. The chain uses TRBV27 and TRBJ1-1; D is possibly TRBD1 (6 bases). V shed 5 bases and J shed 4 bases, with 14 bases lying between them. The CDR3 length is 14 residues. CDR1 is MNHEY and CDR2 is SMNVEV in the germline V gene (reference sequence).

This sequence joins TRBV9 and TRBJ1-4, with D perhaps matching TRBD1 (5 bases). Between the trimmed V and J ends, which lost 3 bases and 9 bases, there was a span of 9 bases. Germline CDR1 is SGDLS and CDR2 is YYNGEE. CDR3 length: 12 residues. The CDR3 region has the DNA TGTGCCAGCAGCGCAGACAGTCAAAAACTGTTTTTT. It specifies CASSADSQKLFF.

The CDR3 DNA reads TGTGCCAGCAGCTCCCCAGGGGCGCACTACGAGCAGTACTTC. Translating gives CASSSPGAHYEQYF. V and J are TRBV3-1 and TRBJ2-4; a weak D match, TRBD1 (6 bases). The end of the DNA aligns better with TRBJ2-7, so the J call may be wrong. Germline loops: CDR1 LGHDT, CDR2 YNNKEL (reference sequence). This CDR3 is built from 14 residues.

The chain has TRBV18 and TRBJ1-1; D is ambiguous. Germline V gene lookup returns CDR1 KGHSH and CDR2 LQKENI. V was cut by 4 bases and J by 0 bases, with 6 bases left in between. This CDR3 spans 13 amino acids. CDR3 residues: CASSQHMNTEAFF. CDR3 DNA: TGTGCCAGCTCACAACATATGAACACTGAAGCTTTCTTT.

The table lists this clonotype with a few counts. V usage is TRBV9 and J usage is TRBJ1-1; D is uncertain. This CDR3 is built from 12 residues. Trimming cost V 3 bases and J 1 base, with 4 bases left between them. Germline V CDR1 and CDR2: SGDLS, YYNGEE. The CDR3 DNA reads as TGTGCCAGCAGCGAACAGAACACTGAAGCTTTCTTT. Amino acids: CASSEQNTEAFF. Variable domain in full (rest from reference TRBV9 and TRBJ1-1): DSGVTQTPKHLITATGQRVTLRCSPRSGDLSVYWYQQSLDQGLQFLIQYYNGEERAKGNILERFSAQQFPDLHSELNLSSLELGDSALYFCASSEQNTEAFFGQGTRLTVV.

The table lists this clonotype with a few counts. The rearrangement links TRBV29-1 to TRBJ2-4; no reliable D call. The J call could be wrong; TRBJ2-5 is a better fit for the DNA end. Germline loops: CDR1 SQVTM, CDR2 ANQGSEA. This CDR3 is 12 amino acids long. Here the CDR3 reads CSVGYGGETQYF. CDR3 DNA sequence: TGCAGCGTTGGTTATGGTGGGGAGACCCAGTACTTC.

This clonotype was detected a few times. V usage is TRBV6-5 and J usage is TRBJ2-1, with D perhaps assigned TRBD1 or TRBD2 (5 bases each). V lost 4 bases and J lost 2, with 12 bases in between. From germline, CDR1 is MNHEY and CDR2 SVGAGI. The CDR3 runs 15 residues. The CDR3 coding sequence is TGTGCCAGCAGTTTCAGGGAGTTGACCTACAATGAGCAGTTCTTC. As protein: CASSFRELTYNEQFF.

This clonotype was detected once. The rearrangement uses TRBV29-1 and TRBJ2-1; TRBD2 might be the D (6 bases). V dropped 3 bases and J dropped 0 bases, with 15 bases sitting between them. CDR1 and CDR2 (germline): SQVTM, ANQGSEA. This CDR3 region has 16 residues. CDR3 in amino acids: CSVDGSGRSSYNEQFF. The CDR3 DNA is TGCAGCGTTGATGGGTCGGGGAGGAGCTCCTACAATGAGCAGTTCTTC.

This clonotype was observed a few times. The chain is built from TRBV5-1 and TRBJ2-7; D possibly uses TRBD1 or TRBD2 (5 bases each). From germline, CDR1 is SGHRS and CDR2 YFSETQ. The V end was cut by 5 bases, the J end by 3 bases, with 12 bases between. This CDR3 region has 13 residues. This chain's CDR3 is CASRYRDGYEQYF. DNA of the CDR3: TGCGCCAGCAGGTATAGGGACGGCTACGAGCAGTACTTC.